These T cell receptor beta chains were read from a single sample in a study of beta chain features in type 1 diabetes. This table comes from immunoSEQ multiplex PCR, and its TCRdb copy is limited to in-frame clones, with some not included. The sample comprises around 280,000 clones, roughly 8% of which are singletons, and approximately 0.93% rests with the top ten. The sequencing sample was made of central memory CD4+ T cells from blood. These TCRs come from a woman aged 18-35 years in good health. Each CDR3 is given with its conserved first and last residue. A D gene is named only where the DNA matches it firmly. Some rows mark clone size as missing; the rest say once, few, many or name a class of expanded clone.

D gene | J gene | V gene | clone size | CDR3 DNA | CDR3 protein
TRBD2 | TRBJ2-4 | TRBV11-3 | few | TGTGCCAGCAGCTATACCACTAGCGGGAGGCAAGGTCATCAGTACTTC | CASSYTTSGRQGHQYF
. | TRBJ2-1 | TRBV9 | few | TGTGCCAGCAGCGTAAGCCCCGTTATCCCCTACAATGAGCAGTTCTTC | CASSVSPVIPYNEQFF
TRBD1 | TRBJ2-5 | TRBV5-1 | few | TGCGCCAGCAGCAACGGACAGGGGGAAGAGACCCAGTACTTC | CASSNGQGEETQYF
TRBD1 | TRBJ2-7 | TRBV29-1 | many | TGCAGCGCCCTCGGACAGGGATTAAGCGAGCAGTACTTC | CSALGQGLSEQYF
. | TRBJ1-2 | TRBV9 | . | TGTGCCAGCACTGAGAGGGGGTCGGACTATGGCTACACCTTC | CASTERGSDYGYTF
. | TRBJ1-1 | TRBV18 | . | TGTGCCAGCTCACCTGAGACAGACACTGAAGCTTTCTTT | CASSPETDTEAFF
TRBD1 | TRBJ1-2 | TRBV5-1 | . | TGCGCCAGCAGCCGGGGACAGGGTAATGGCTACACCTTC | CASSRGQGNGYTF
TRBD1 | TRBJ2-2 | TRBV7-2 | few | TGTGCCAGCAGCTACAGGGGATTCAGTACCGGGGAGCTGTTTTTT | CASSYRGFSTGELFF
TRBD1 | TRBJ1-4 | TRBV29-1 | . | TGCAGCCCAGAAGACAGGGAACGGACTAATGAAAAACTGTTTTTT | CSPEDRERTNEKLFF
TRBD1 | TRBJ2-1 | TRBV5-8 | . | TGTGCCAGCAGCTGGCGGGACAGGGGGCGGGTTAATGAGCAGTTCTTC | CASSWRDRGRVNEQFF
. | TRBJ1-6 | TRBV6-5 | . | TGTGCCAGCAGTTTTTTGGGGTCCCTCCACTTT | CASSFLGSLHF
. | TRBJ2-3 | TRBV4-2 | few | TGTGCCAGCAGCCCGCTTTTGTCCCTGGGGGCAGATACGCAGTATTTT | CASSPLLSLGADTQYF
. | TRBJ2-4 | TRBV7-9 | . | TGTGCCAGCAGCGAACAAAACATTCAGTACTTC | CASSEQNIQYF
. | TRBJ2-2 | TRBV9 | . | TGTGCCAGCAGCGTAGGCAACGGGGAGCTGTTTTTT | CASSVGNGELFF
. | TRBJ2-1 | TRBV20-1 | . | TGCAGTGCTAGAGGTGGACAACCGCAGTTCTTC | CSARGGQPQFF
. | TRBJ1-3 | TRBV7-2 | many | TGTGCCAGCAGCTTTGGCCGTAGCTCTGGAAACACCATATATTTT | CASSFGRSSGNTIYF
. | TRBJ2-1 | TRBV15 | many | TGTGCCACCAGCAGAGGTCGGGACGGCGACCCTGAGCAGTTCTTC | CATSRGRDGDPEQFF
. | TRBJ1-2 | TRBV29-1 | few | TGCAGCGTTGACAGGCAGGGGTGGAATGGCTACACCTTC | CSVDRQGWNGYTF
. | TRBJ2-1 | TRBV4-2 | few | TGTGCCAGCAGCCAAGAAGCAGCTCCGGGCTCCTACAATGAGCAGTTCTTC | CASSQEAAPGSYNEQFF
. | TRBJ2-5 | TRBV7-2 | few | TGTGCCAGCAGCCGGGCAGTGAGAGAGACCCAGTACTTC | CASSRAVRETQYF
. | TRBJ2-5 | TRBV2 | . | TGTGCACGGGGCACCCAAGAGACCCAGTACTTC | CARGTQETQYF
. | TRBJ1-2 | TRBV5-1 | few | TGCGCCAGCAGCTTAGAGGGGGAGGACTATGGCTACACCTTC | CASSLEGEDYGYTF
. | TRBJ2-7 | TRBV28 | few | TGTGCCGCGCAAGACAGTTTCTACGAGCAGTACTTC | CAAQDSFYEQYF
TRBD1 | TRBJ1-6 | TRBV7-9 | few | TGTGCCAGCGACTCGGGACAGGCGTATAATTCACCCCTCCACTTT | CASDSGQAYNSPLHF
. | TRBJ2-1 | TRBV28 | . | TGTGCCAGCAGTTTTGAGGCTAGCTCGCTTGATGAGCAGTTCTTC | CASSFEASSLDEQFF
TRBD1 | TRBJ1-2 | TRBV30 | few | TGTGCCTGGAGAGGCAGGGGGCGCGAGGGTGGCTACACCTTC | CAWRGRGREGGYTF
. | TRBJ2-1 | TRBV7-9 | . | TGTGCCAGCAGCCCCAAGGGACTCCGACCCGAGCAGTTCTTC | CASSPKGLRPEQFF
. | TRBJ2-7 | TRBV12-5 | . | TGTGCTAGTGGCCAGAACAGGATATCCTACGAGCAGTACTTC | CASGQNRISYEQYF
. | TRBJ2-7 | TRBV5-1 | . | TGCGCCAGCTCTCCCGGGACACTCTACGAGCAGTACTTC | CASSPGTLYEQYF
. | TRBJ2-2 | TRBV2 | . | TGTGCCAGCACCTTCGCCGGGGAGCTGTTTTTT | CASTFAGELFF
TRBD2 | TRBJ2-1 | TRBV27 | . | TGTGCCAGCAGTCCCGGGACTAGCGGGAGGGTTGAGCAGTTCTTC | CASSPGTSGRVEQFF
. | TRBJ2-6 | TRBV27 | . | TGTGCCAGCAGTTCCCTTAAGGGGGCGACTAGCTCTGGGGCCAACGTCCTGACTTTC | CASSSLKGATSSGANVLTF
TRBD1 | TRBJ2-3 | TRBV7-9 | . | TGTGCCAGCAGCTGGACAGGGGGCACAGATACGCAGTATTTT | CASSWTGGTDTQYF
. | TRBJ2-6 | TRBV9 | . | TGTGCCAGCAGCCTACGGTTGGGGACTGGGGCCAACGTCCTGACTTTC | CASSLRLGTGANVLTF
. | TRBJ1-6 | TRBV7-2 | few | TGTGCCAGCAGCCAGCGGTCGGGGGGGACCCTCCACTTT | CASSQRSGGTLHF
TRBD2 | TRBJ2-5 | TRBV7-2 | . | TGTGCCAGCAGCCCCGCTGGGGGACTAACAAAAGAGACCCAGTACTTC | CASSPAGGLTKETQYF
TRBD1 | TRBJ2-6 | TRBV6-6 | few | TGTGCCAGCAGTACCGGGACAGGGACTGGGGCCAACGTCCTGACTTTC | CASSTGTGTGANVLTF
. | TRBJ2-5 | TRBV2 | few | TGTGCCAGCAGTGAACAGGGGGGACAAGAGACCCAGTACTTC | CASSEQGGQETQYF
TRBD1 | TRBJ2-2 | TRBV7-2 | many | TGTGCCAGCAGGACCGGGACAGGGTTGGCCGGGGAGCTGTTTTTT | CASRTGTGLAGELFF
TRBD2 | TRBJ2-1 | TRBV7-3 | . | TGTGCCAGCAGCCAGCTAGCGGGAGTCATTGATGAGCAGTTCTTC | CASSQLAGVIDEQFF
. | TRBJ2-6 | TRBV7-6 | few | TGTGCCAGCAGCCCCAGGGGCCCTGGGGCCAACGTCCTGACTTTC | CASSPRGPGANVLTF
. | TRBJ2-1 | TRBV19 | few | TGTGCCACCGCAGGTCTACGCTCCTACAATGAGCAGTTCTTC | CATAGLRSYNEQFF
TRBD1 | TRBJ2-7 | TRBV7-9 | . | TGTGCCAGCAGCTTCCGGGACAGCACCTACGAGCAGTACTTC | CASSFRDSTYEQYF
. | TRBJ2-3 | TRBV5-6 | . | TGTGCCAGCAGCTTGGGTCCAGGGAGGACAGATACGCAGTATTTT | CASSLGPGRTDTQYF
. | TRBJ2-3 | TRBV7-2 | few | TGTGCCAGCAGCGATTACCGCGTAGAGGCGGATACGCAGTATTTT | CASSDYRVEADTQYF
TRBD2 | TRBJ2-1 | TRBV7-3 | few | TGTGCCAGCAGCTTAGTAGCGGGGGGAGCTGAGCAGTTCTTC | CASSLVAGGAEQFF
. | TRBJ2-1 | TRBV5-1 | few | TGCGCCAGCAGCTTGGGGGACGGCAACAATGAGCAGTTCTTC | CASSLGDGNNEQFF
. | TRBJ1-2 | TRBV5-1 | . | TGCGCCAGCAGCTTGGGGCCGGTTGGCGGCTACACCTTC | CASSLGPVGGYTF
. | TRBJ2-1 | TRBV7-2 | few | TGTGCCAGCAGCTTAGATACGGGGTACTACAATGAGCAGTTCTTC | CASSLDTGYYNEQFF
. | TRBJ2-2 | TRBV27 | few | TGTGCCAGCAGTTTGGCCCGAAACACCGGGGAGCTGTTTTTT | CASSLARNTGELFF
TRBD2 | TRBJ2-1 | TRBV7-9 | few | TGTGCCAGCAGCTTAGGCCCGGGGGGGAATGAGCAGTTCTTC | CASSLGPGGNEQFF
. | TRBJ2-2 | TRBV5-1 | few | TGCGCCAGCAGCTTGTTCGCCGGGGAGCTGTTTTTT | CASSLFAGELFF
TRBD2 | TRBJ2-7 | TRBV7-2 | many | TGTGCCAGCAGCTTGAGCGGGAGTAGAGCCTACGAGCAGTACTTC | CASSLSGSRAYEQYF
. | TRBJ1-5 | TRBV7-8 | few | TGTGCCAGCAGCTTAGAGTTCGGTCAGCCCCAGCATTTT | CASSLEFGQPQHF
TRBD1 | TRBJ2-7 | TRBV27 | . | TGTGCCAGCCGATTAGGACAGGTCCCTTTCGAGCAGTACTTC | CASRLGQVPFEQYF